Presented here are 16 T cell receptor beta chains from one specimen sequenced in a study of T cells after yellow fever vaccination. TCRdb analysed the 5' RACE reads with MiXCR anew, one entry per CDR3 protein. The sample consists of 350,000 or so distinct CDR3 sequences, roughly 8.3% of them appearing once. The starting material was PBMCs, obtained approximately 40 days after the first yellow fever vaccination. The receptors were sampled from a man between 18 and 29 years old who received the YFV17D yellow fever vaccine.

There are a few counts of this clonotype. This chain joins TRBV5-1 and TRBJ1-2; the D gene is possibly TRBD1 (5 bases). Germline CDR1 reads SGHRS; CDR2 reads YFSETQ. Between the trimmed V and J ends, which lost 0 bases and 10 bases, there was a span of 13 bases. This CDR3 comprises 13 residues. The DNA for the CDR3 is TGCGCCAGCAGCTTGGAGATCGACAGAGACTACACCTTC. This gives the protein CASSLEIDRDYTF.

This clonotype was counted many times. The V gene is TRBV5-1, the J gene TRBJ1-1; D remains ambiguous. There are 17 residues in the CDR3. The germline V gene encodes CDR1 SGHRS and CDR2 YFSETQ. V dropped 0 bases and J dropped 0 bases, with 15 bases sitting between them. The CDR3 nucleotides are TGCGCCAGCAGCTTGGCCCGGGTAAAAGGGATGAACACTGAAGCTTTCTTT. Its translation is CASSLARVKGMNTEAFF.

The CDR3 sequence is CASSPARSGAYGYTF. The CDR3 DNA reads TGTGCCAGCAGCCCTGCACGGTCAGGGGCCTATGGCTACACCTTC. V usage is TRBV6-1 and J usage is TRBJ1-2; D perhaps matches TRBD1 (6 bases). V lost 6 bases to trimming and J lost 4 bases, with 18 bases between them. This CDR3 spans 15 amino acids. Germline assignment: CDR1 MNHNS and CDR2 SASEGT.

There are many counts of this clonotype. The J gene is TRBJ2-7, the V gene TRBV15, with TRBD1 identical over 7 bases. Germline lookup yields CDR1 LNHNV and CDR2 YYDKDF (reference sequence). CDR3 length: 12 residues. The V and J ends lost 2 bases and 6 bases, in that order; junction bases with no gene match: 1. The CDR3 DNA follows: TGTGCCACCAGCAGAAACAGGGGCGAGCAGTACTTC. This translates into CATSRNRGEQYF.

CDR3 coding DNA: TGTGCCAGCAGCTTAGCGAGGACTGGGGCCAACGTCCTGACTTTC. It is translated as CASSLARTGANVLTF. This chain joins TRBV7-2 and TRBJ2-6; D gene unclear. The CDR3 length is 15 residues. The V gene lost 0 bases and the J gene lost 2 bases, with 5 bases spanning the gap. In germline, CDR1 is SGHTA, CDR2 FQGNSA.

This clonotype was seen a few times. The chain recombines TRBV5-1 with TRBJ1-1; TRBD1 might be the D (5 bases). Trimming shortened V by 5 bases and J by 4 bases, and 18 bases separated the two germline ends. CDR3 length equals 15 residues. Germline loops: CDR1 SGHRS, CDR2 YFSETQ. The CDR3 loop reads CASRLLLSRVTEAFF. As DNA, the CDR3 is TGCGCCAGCAGACTCCTCTTGAGCAGGGTCACTGAAGCTTTCTTT.

This clonotype has just a few counts. The J gene is TRBJ1-1, the V gene TRBV24-1; D may be TRBD1 (5 bases). Germline lookup yields CDR1 KGHDR and CDR2 SFDVKD. V lost 8 bases and J lost 10, with 13 bases in between. This CDR3 region has 11 residues. The CDR3 protein is CATKSGRAAFF. CDR3 sequence (DNA): TGTGCCACCAAAAGTGGCAGGGCAGCTTTCTTT.

This clonotype was counted only a few times. CDR3 protein: CASSPLRTASTGELFF. The CDR3 nucleotides read TGTGCCAGCAGCCCCCTGAGGACGGCGAGCACCGGGGAGCTGTTTTTT. This chain connects TRBV7-3 to TRBJ2-2; no reliable D call. V was clipped by 5 bases and J by 4 bases, with 17 bases between them. This CDR3 has 16 residues. CDR1 and CDR2 from the germline V gene are SGHTA and FQGTGA.

This clonotype was counted many times. V gene TRBV28 combines with J gene TRBJ1-2; TRBD1 agrees at 10 bases. Germline V gene sequence: CDR1 MDHEN, CDR2 SYDVKM. The CDR3 spans 14 residues. V dropped 6 bases and J dropped 4; count of bases not matched to a gene: 5. CDR3 in DNA: TGTGCCAGCAGCTCCGGGACAGGGGTCTATGGCTACACCTTC. It codes for CASSSGTGVYGYTF.

This clonotype was counted many times. The V and J genes are TRBV27 and TRBJ1-5; D is undetermined. Germline CDR1 reads MNHEY; CDR2 reads SMNVEV (reference sequence). V lost 8 bases to trimming and J lost 14 bases, with 19 bases between them. The CDR3 has 12 residues. In DNA form, the CDR3 reads TGTGCCAGCGGCCCAATCCCGGGAGTAGAGCATTTT. It yields the protein CASGPIPGVEHF.

To note about this clonotype: The junction departs from germline at one end; a sequencing error may be responsible. The gene calls are TRBV20-1 and TRBJ1-5, with D perhaps TRBD1 (5 bases). Germline values: CDR1 DFQATT, CDR2 SNEGSKA (reference sequence). This CDR3 has 16 residues. The CDR3, as DNA: TGCTGTGCTGTTACAGGTTTCTCCCAATCCAATCAGCCCCAGCATTTT. Translating gives CCAVTGFSQSNQPQHF.

This clonotype was seen repeatedly, ten times or more. This rearrangement joins TRBV7-8 to TRBJ2-5; D gene unclear. The CDR3 sequence is 13 residues long. V was cut by 6 bases and J by 5 bases, with 13 bases left in between. Germline-derived CDR1 and CDR2 are SGHVS and FQNEAQ. This CDR3 reads CASSLRPGETQYF. The CDR3 region has the DNA TGTGCCAGCAGTTTAAGGCCTGGCGAGACCCAGTACTTC.

This clonotype was seen repeatedly, ten times or more. The chain employs TRBV4-2 and TRBJ2-7; the D is unclear. Between the trimmed V and J ends, which lost 3 bases and 6 bases, there was a span of 21 bases. CDR1 is LGHNA, CDR2 YNFKEQ, per germline. The CDR3 is made up of 16 amino acids. CDR3 coding DNA: TGTGCCAGCAGCCACACGTCGGGCGGACGTGTTTTCGAGCAGTACTTC. The encoded protein is CASSHTSGGRVFEQYF.

Ten or more counts support this clonotype. The rearrangement joins TRBV6-1 to TRBJ2-1; D gene ambiguous. V gave up 0 bases and J gave up 6 bases, with 6 bases separating them. From germline, CDR1 is MNHNS and CDR2 SASEGT. The CDR3 has 13 amino acids. The CDR3 region has the DNA TGTGCCAGCAGTGAAGCCGAACTCAATGAGCAGTTCTTC. Protein product: CASSEAELNEQFF.

The chain employs TRBV2 and TRBJ2-1; 11 bases match TRBD2. From germline, CDR1 is SNHLY and CDR2 FYNNEI. The CDR3 extends over 15 amino acids. The V and J ends lost 6 bases and 3 bases, in that order; junction bases with no gene match: 4. The CDR3 DNA is TGTGCCAGCAGCGCTAGCGGGGGGTACTACAATGAGCAGTTCTTC. As protein: CASSASGGYYNEQFF. Filled out from reference TRBV2 and TRBJ2-1, the complete variable domain reads EPEVTQTPSHQVTQMGQEVILRCVPISNHLYFYWYRQILGQKVEFLVSFYNNEISEKSEIFDDQFSVERPDGSNFTLKIRSTKLEDSAMYFCASSASGGYYNEQFFGPGTRLTVL.

This clonotype was counted only a few times. CDR3 region: CASSLTSGEGDNEQFF. CDR3 nucleotides: TGCGCCAGCAGCTTGACTAGCGGGGAGGGGGACAATGAGCAGTTCTTC. V usage is TRBV5-1 and J usage is TRBJ2-1; TRBD2 agrees at 10 bases. Germline CDR1 reads SGHRS; CDR2 reads YFSETQ. The CDR3 is made up of 16 amino acids. V lost 1 base to trimming and J lost 5 bases; unmatched junction nucleotides: 6.